The 16 T cell receptor beta chains listed next were all sequenced from one sample in a study of cytomegalovirus exposure and HLA in healthy donors. PCR amplification relied on 60 Vbeta primers (plus 13 Jbeta primers). The repertoire was sequenced with immunoSEQ multiplex PCR; TCRdb's copy has only in-frame clones and lacks some. Among about 210,000 clones listed, approximately 80% were seen once. The sequencing sample was made of PBMCs. These receptors were taken from a man under 40 in good health and CMV-seronegative.

The chain combines TRBV9 with TRBJ2-1; D remains unclear. This CDR3 has 15 residues. Trimming took off 0 bases at V and 5 bases at J, with 12 bases between the two ends. CDR1 is SGDLS, CDR2 YYNGEE, per germline. CDR3 protein: CASSVVGQENNEQFF. CDR3 coding DNA: TGTGCCAGCAGCGTAGTCGGTCAGGAAAACAATGAGCAGTTCTTC.

The table lists this clone with a count of one. The chain has TRBV28 and TRBJ1-2; 9 positions agree with TRBD1. Trimming removed 6 bases from V and 2 bases from J; junction bases left unmatched: 10. The germline gives CDR1 MDHEN, CDR2 SYDVKM. CDR3 length: 16 amino acids. CDR3 coding DNA: TGTGCCAGCAGCTCCCCCCTCGGGACAGGGAACTATGGCTACACCTTC. Translation: CASSSPLGTGNYGYTF.

V gene TRBV9 combines with J gene TRBJ2-3, with unresolved D. CDR3 size: 13 residues. With 3 bases removed from V and 0 bases from J, the gap between germline ends came to 5 bases. Per the germline V gene, CDR1 is SGDLS and CDR2 is YYNGEE. CDR3 amino acids: CASSAQSTDTQYF. DNA of the CDR3: TGTGCCAGCAGCGCCCAAAGCACAGATACGCAGTATTTT.

This clone was counted only a few times. This rearrangement joins TRBV6-6 to TRBJ1-2; D is possibly TRBD1 (5 bases). The CDR3 is made up of 16 amino acids. Germline-derived CDR1 and CDR2 are MNHNY and SVGAGI (reference sequence). Trimming stripped 0 bases from V and 9 bases from J, with 20 bases between. The CDR3 spells CASSYSIGAGPMSYTF. Written as DNA, the CDR3 is TGTGCCAGCAGTTACTCGATAGGAGCGGGGCCTATGAGCTACACCTTC.

V usage is TRBV4-2 and J usage is TRBJ2-4; 10 bases agree with TRBD2. This CDR3 is built from 18 residues. The germline V gene encodes CDR1 LGHNA and CDR2 YNFKEQ. The V and J ends lost 0 bases and 6 bases, in that order; junction bases with no gene match: 11. The CDR3 DNA reads as TGTGCCAGCAGCCAAGATCCACTAGCGGGGACCATATTAAACATTCAGTACTTC. This translates into CASSQDPLAGTILNIQYF.

This chain links TRBV5-5 with TRBJ1-3, with TRBD1 matching 7 bases. J gave up 1 base and V 4 bases, and 2 bases lay outside the gene matches. The V gene's germline CDR1 is SGHKS and CDR2 YYEKEE (reference sequence). This CDR3 is 14 amino acids long. In DNA form, the CDR3 reads TGTGCCAGCAGCCTGACAGGGTCTGGAAACACCATATATTTT. Translating gives CASSLTGSGNTIYF.

The chain is built from TRBV6-1 and TRBJ1-2, with TRBD1 matching 8 bases. The V gene's germline CDR1 is MNHNS and CDR2 SASEGT. The V and J ends lost 3 bases and 4 bases, in that order; junction bases with no gene match: 10. The CDR3 is 16 residues long. The CDR3 DNA reads as TGTGCCAGCAGTGATCCAGTAGACAGGGGAGGCTATGGCTACACCTTC. As protein: CASSDPVDRGGYGYTF.

V gene TRBV28 combines with J gene TRBJ2-7; the D is unclear. Deletions cut 3 bases from V and 0 bases from J, with 12 bases between. CDR1 is MDHEN and CDR2 is SYDVKM in the germline V gene. This CDR3 comprises 15 residues. CDR3: CASSFSRLTSYEQYF. CDR3 in DNA: TGTGCCAGCAGTTTTTCCCGACTGACCTCCTACGAGCAGTACTTC.

The chain joins TRBV6-7 to TRBJ2-1; 8 positions agree with TRBD2. TRBV6-7 qualifies as an ORF whose function is uncertain. After removal of 2 bases from V and 7 bases from J, the junction contained 10 bases not matched to a gene. This CDR3 comprises 16 residues. Here the CDR3 reads CASSYPGGAATNEQFF. CDR3 coding DNA: TGTGCCAGCAGTTACCCCGGGGGGGCCGCCACAAATGAGCAGTTCTTC.

The V gene is TRBV28, the J gene TRBJ1-1; 10 bases are shared with TRBD1. This CDR3 comprises 14 residues. The trim removed 6 bases at V and 11 bases at J, leaving 12 bases unmatched. The germline gives CDR1 MDHEN, CDR2 SYDVKM. The CDR3 loop is CASRALRQGAWAFF. CDR3 bases: TGTGCCAGCAGGGCCCTAAGACAGGGGGCGTGGGCTTTCTTT.

This clone was seen only a few times. The V and J genes are TRBV7-3 and TRBJ2-1; D might be TRBD2 (5 bases). Trimming took 4 bases from V and 8 from J, leaving 18 bases between them. Per germline, CDR1 SGHTA and CDR2 FQGTGA. The CDR3 contains 15 residues. This chain's CDR3 is CASSSSEGRGYEQFF. In nucleotides, the CDR3 is TGTGCCAGCAGCTCCTCGGAAGGTCGAGGGTATGAGCAGTTCTTC.

The chain couples TRBV6-1 to TRBJ1-1; D not certain. Trimming removed 6 bases at V and 6 bases at J, with 11 bases between. The germline gives CDR1 MNHNS, CDR2 SASEGT. The CDR3 contains 12 residues. In nucleotides, the CDR3 is TGTGCCAGCAGCCATCGGGTCTCTGAAGCTTTCTTT. This translates into CASSHRVSEAFF.

Only one count was recorded for this clone. The chain couples TRBV9 to TRBJ2-3; a possible D gene is TRBD1 (6 bases). Germline CDR1 SGDLS, CDR2 YYNGEE. V was trimmed by 2 bases and J by 6 bases, leaving 10 bases between them. This CDR3 is built from 13 residues. The CDR3 nucleotides read TGTGCCAGCAGCGTGCAGGGGTCGGATACGCAGTATTTT. It translates to CASSVQGSDTQYF.

V usage is TRBV28 and J usage is TRBJ1-2; 8 bases match TRBD1. Unmatched junction bases numbered 6, after V lost 3 bases and J lost 3 bases. CDR1 and CDR2 (germline): MDHEN, SYDVKM. This CDR3 is 15 amino acids long. The CDR3: CASSFFTGGDYGYTF. CDR3 bases: TGTGCCAGCAGTTTTTTCACAGGGGGGGACTATGGCTACACCTTC.

J is TRBJ2-3 and V is TRBV4-2; perhaps TRBD2 as D (6 bases). V gave up 0 bases and J gave up 1 base, with 14 bases separating them. This CDR3 is 17 amino acids long. The germline CDR1 and CDR2 sequences are LGHNA and YNFKEQ. The CDR3 sequence is CASSQDAGGSGTDTQYF. CDR3 coding DNA: TGTGCCAGCAGCCAAGATGCAGGAGGGTCGGGCACAGATACGCAGTATTTT.

V gene TRBV7-6 combines with J gene TRBJ1-6, with 9 bases matching TRBD1. The CDR3 length is 15 residues. J gave up 5 bases and V 3 bases, and 2 bases lay outside the gene matches. Per the germline V gene, CDR1 is SGHVS and CDR2 is FNYEAQ. The CDR3 DNA is TGTGCCAGCAGCTTCACAGGGGGCGATAATTCACCCCTCCACTTT. Translated, it gives CASSFTGGDNSPLHF.